The clone carrying this TCR beta chain was found a few times. Its antigen is unknown. This sample was taken from a study of cytomegalovirus exposure and HLA in healthy donors. In the PCR, 60 Vbeta and 13 Jbeta primers were used. The repertoire was sequenced with immunoSEQ multiplex PCR; TCRdb's copy has only in-frame clones and lacks some. In the table there are 130,000 or so clones, 81% of which are singletons. Study observations and caveats: The study carried out a later analysis of TCR beta sequences. It associated approximately 17,000 of them with specific HLA alleles at a false discovery rate of 0.05.

From germline, CDR1 is MNHNY and CDR2 SVGAGI (reference sequence). The CDR3 sequence is 14 residues long. With 5 bases removed from V and 1 base from J, the gap between germline ends came to 10 bases. The V and J genes are TRBV6-6 and TRBJ2-3; D unclear. The origin of this receptor is a man between 18 and 29 years old in good health and CMV-seronegative. The sample was PBMCs. The CDR3 loop is CASSPLTGTDTQYF. DNA for the CDR3: TGTGCCAGCAGTCCACTGACTGGCACAGATACGCAGTATTTT.